Given below is one T cell receptor (beta chain) in context. Looked up from germline, CDR1 is ENHRY and CDR2 is SYGVKD. Unmatched junction bases numbered 9, after V lost 5 bases and J lost 4 bases. The CDR3 consists of 16 residues. Sequencing used immunoSEQ multiplex PCR; TCRdb keeps in-frame clones, though not all of them. The sample yields around 110,000 clones, around nine tenths seen once. These data come from a study of T cell responses to AZD1222 COVID-19 vaccine. The source of this sequence is an adult in good health. The sample was peripheral blood, taken on day 0 of AZD1222 vaccination. The rearrangement joins TRBV10-3 to TRBJ1-1; TRBD1 agrees at 11 bases. CDR3 in DNA: TGTGCCATCAGTCAACCGGGACAGGGGGTGCTCACTGAAGCTTTCTTT. It translates to CAISQPGQGVLTEAFF.